The 3 T cell receptor beta chains below were found in one sample sequenced in a study of cytomegalovirus exposure and HLA in healthy donors. Sequenced by immunoSEQ multiplex PCR; TCRdb stores in-frame clones only, minus some. The sample includes a few hundred thousand clones, roughly 87% of them seen just once. The sequenced sample was PBMCs. Source of these receptors: a man aged 18 to 29 in good health and CMV-seropositive.

V is TRBV5-4 and J is TRBJ1-2; TRBD1 might be the D (6 bases). CDR1 is SGHNT, CDR2 YYREEE, per germline (reference sequence). The CDR3 loop spans 12 amino acids. The ends were cut back, 4 bases at V and 2 bases at J, with 6 bases in the middle. Here the CDR3 DNA reads TGTGCCAGCAGCGGACAGAACTATGGCTACACCTTC. Amino acids: CASSGQNYGYTF.

The chain joins TRBV11-2 to TRBJ2-2; D remains unclear. Trimming shortened V by 2 bases and J by 6 bases, and 7 bases separated the two germline ends. The CDR3 loop spans 13 amino acids. Germline V gene sequence: CDR1 SGHAT, CDR2 FQNNGV. The CDR3 is CASSLLLAGELFF. The CDR3 nucleotides are TGTGCCAGCAGCTTATTGCTGGCCGGGGAGCTGTTTTTT.

V is TRBV6-4 and J is TRBJ2-2, with 7 bases that match TRBD1. The CDR3 consists of 14 residues. J gave up 8 bases and V 5 bases, and 8 bases lay outside the gene matches. Germline lookup yields CDR1 MRHNA and CDR2 SNTAGT. The CDR3 DNA reads as TGTGCCAGCAGTAAAGAGGGGGCGTATGGGGAGCTGTTTTTT. It encodes CASSKEGAYGELFF.